Listed here are 8 T cell receptor beta chains from one sample, sequenced in a study of blood T cell repertoires in COVID-19 (dated by TCRdb to 2018 to 2020). To prepare the library, the immunoSEQ multiplex PCR assay was applied. TCRdb re-hosts the immuneACCESS table, in-frame sequences only. Its copies lack some clones; in the studies checked, an unresolved V gene accounts for under half of them, and the cause for the rest is not known. Across this sample there are about 54,000 clones, with roughly 91% seen only once. The ten biggest clones cover roughly 8% of the sample. Sequencing was done on a sample of peripheral blood. Receptors were obtained from a man aged 50-59 years with active COVID-19.

About this clone itself: The junction departs from the called germline gene at one end, perhaps through a read error. This specimen includes other DNA sequences encoding the same CDR3. The chain combines TRBV5-6 with TRBJ1-6; maybe TRBD1 (6 bases). The CDR3 has 17 amino acids. Germline assignment: CDR1 SGHDT and CDR2 YYEEEE. The chain's CDR3 is CASSLVGAGSYNSPLHF. Written as DNA, the CDR3 is TGTGCCAGTAGCTTGGTGGGGGCTGGATCCTATAATTCACCCCTCCACTTT.

This clone was observed a few times. The gene calls are TRBV30 and TRBJ2-7; 9 nucleotides align to TRBD1. Per the germline V gene, CDR1 is GTSNPN and CDR2 is SVGIG (reference sequence). J gave up 6 bases and V 4 bases, and 7 bases lay outside the gene matches. The CDR3 contains 13 residues. This CDR3 is CAWTPGQGGEQYF. The CDR3 nucleotides are TGTGCCTGGACCCCGGGACAGGGCGGCGAGCAGTACTTC.

This chain joins TRBV7-9 and TRBJ2-7, with D hard to call. There are 11 residues in the CDR3. CDR1 SEHNR and CDR2 FQNEAQ come from the germline V gene (reference sequence). The V and J ends lost 5 bases and 3 bases respectively, with 5 bases between them. The CDR3 DNA is TGTGCCAGCAGCCAGGACTACGAGCAGTACTTC. Translated: CASSQDYEQYF.

The table lists this clone with a count of one. The CDR3 spells CASSQQGQIQEVNGYTF. DNA for the CDR3: TGCGCCAGCAGTCAGCAAGGACAGATTCAAGAGGTTAATGGCTACACCTTC. The gene calls are TRBV23-1 and TRBJ1-2; TRBD1 might be the D (6 bases). TRBV23-1 has ORF status, its function being uncertain. The CDR3 is made up of 17 amino acids. V lost 3 bases and J lost 6, with 23 bases in between.

The V gene is TRBV7-2, the J gene TRBJ2-1, with 7 positions matching TRBD2. Trimming at V came to 2 bases and at J to 3 bases, leaving 7 bases not matched to a gene. The length of the CDR3 is 16 residues. Germline-derived CDR1 and CDR2 are SGHTA and FQGNSA. The CDR3 here is CASSLSGVLLYNEQFF. The DNA of the CDR3 is TGTGCCAGCAGCTTAAGCGGGGTTTTACTCTACAATGAGCAGTTCTTC.

This sequence joins TRBV29-1 and TRBJ1-1; D remains unclear. Trimming shortened V by 3 bases and J by 2 bases, and 7 bases separated the two germline ends. The germline CDR1 and CDR2 sequences are SQVTM and ANQGSEA. The CDR3 runs 12 residues. The CDR3 DNA reads TGCAGCGTTGAGCGCGGTAACACTGAAGCTTTCTTT. Translating gives CSVERGNTEAFF.

This chain uses TRBV7-9 with TRBJ1-5; no reliable D call. CDR1 SEHNR and CDR2 FQNEAQ come from the germline V gene (reference sequence). Between the trimmed V and J ends, which lost 1 base and 9 bases, there was a span of 4 bases. CDR3 length: 11 amino acids. The CDR3 DNA sequence: TGTGCCAGCAGCTTAGGCGGGCCCCAGCATTTT. This gives the protein CASSLGGPQHF.

The chain uses TRBV14 and TRBJ2-1, with 7 bases that match TRBD1. Germline V gene data show CDR1 as SGHDN and CDR2 as FVKESK. Trimming at V came to 6 bases and at J to 4 bases, leaving 3 bases not matched to a gene. This CDR3 is built from 13 residues. The CDR3 coding sequence is TGTGCCAGCAGTCGGGACAGTTACAATGAGCAGTTCTTC. Translated: CASSRDSYNEQFF.